These 2 T cell receptor beta chains were sequenced from one sample in a study of neurological immune-mediated disorders. Time point described: longitudinal time-point 3. Using its own MiXCR run on the 5' RACE reads, TCRdb lists one record per CDR3 protein. The sample contains approximately 47,000 distinct CDR3 sequences, roughly 13% of which appear only once. The material sequenced was PBMCs. The origin of the receptors is a young man in good health.

This clonotype appeared many times. The V and J genes are TRBV20-1 and TRBJ2-1, with D possibly matching TRBD1 (6 bases). Trimming shortened V by 6 bases and J by 8 bases, and 20 bases separated the two germline ends. The CDR3 spans 14 residues. CDR1 DFQATT and CDR2 SNEGSKA come from the germline V gene (reference sequence). The CDR3 here is CSAPGPQGRYEQFF. In DNA form, the CDR3 reads TGCAGTGCCCCTGGGCCACAGGGCCGCTATGAGCAGTTCTTC.

This clonotype was found many times. The chain carries TRBV7-8 and TRBJ2-7; D is possibly TRBD1 or TRBD2 (5 bases each). CDR3 size: 14 residues. From germline, CDR1 is SGHVS and CDR2 FQNEAQ. Trimming removed 1 base at V and 2 bases at J, with 9 bases between. Written as DNA, the CDR3 is TGTGCCAGCAGCTTAGACCAGGGAGCCTACGAGCAGTACTTC. Amino acid sequence: CASSLDQGAYEQYF. Combining the CDR3 with reference TRBV7-8 and TRBJ2-7 gives the whole variable domain GAGVSQSPRYKVAKRGQDVALRCDPISGHVSLFWYQQALGQGPEFLTYFQNEAQLDKSGLPSDRFFAERPEGSVSTLKIQRTQQEDSAVYLCASSLDQGAYEQYFGPGTRLTVT.